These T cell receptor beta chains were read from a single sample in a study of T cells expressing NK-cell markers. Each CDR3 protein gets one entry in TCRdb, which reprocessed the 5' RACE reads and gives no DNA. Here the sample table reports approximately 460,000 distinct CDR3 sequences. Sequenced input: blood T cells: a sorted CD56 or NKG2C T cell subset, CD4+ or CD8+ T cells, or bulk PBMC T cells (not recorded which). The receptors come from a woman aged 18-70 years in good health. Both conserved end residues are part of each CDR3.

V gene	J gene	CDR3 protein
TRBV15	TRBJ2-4	CATSRPPEGGISNAKNIQYF
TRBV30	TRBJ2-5	CAWSRGLVLMVGTQYF
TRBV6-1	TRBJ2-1	CASILGVSSSYNEQFF
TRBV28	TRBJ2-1	CASRKQGAIYNEQFF
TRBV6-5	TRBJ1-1	CASSYVSTGLAFF
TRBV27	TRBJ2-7	CASSSNPGISYEQYF
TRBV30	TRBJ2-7	CAWSVHQGYEQYF
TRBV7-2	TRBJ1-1	CASSPWASGNTEAFF
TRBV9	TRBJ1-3	CASRDSSGNTIYF
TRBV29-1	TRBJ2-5	CSGIRTQETQYF
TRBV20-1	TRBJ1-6	CSARDRPVSPLHF
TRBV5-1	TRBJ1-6	CASSPQTGNSPLHF
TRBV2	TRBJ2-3	CASSLQGVTDTQYF
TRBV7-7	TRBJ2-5	CASSPLPQGGQETQYF
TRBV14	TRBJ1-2	CASSRLGGGYTF
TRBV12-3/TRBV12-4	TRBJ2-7	CASGDGPGLAGGAYEQYF
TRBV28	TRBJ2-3	CASAGWGTQYF
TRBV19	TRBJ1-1	CASSPRSAEAFF
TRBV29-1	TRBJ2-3	CSQGGENTDTQYF
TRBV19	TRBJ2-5	CASSIRGVQETQNF
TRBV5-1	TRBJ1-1	CASSLQGPPEAFF
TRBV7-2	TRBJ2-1	CASSSSAKGNEQFF
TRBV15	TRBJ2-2	CATSRSGELFF